These T cell receptor beta chains were read from a single sample in a study of T cell changes during pregnancy in multiple sclerosis. Libraries were prepared by immunoSEQ multiplex PCR; TCRdb keeps only in-frame clonotypes and omits some of them. The data hold fewer than 85,000 clones, with over 85% observed a single time. The specimen was peripheral blood, collected in the second trimester of pregnancy. These receptors were collected from a female donor with multiple sclerosis, enrolled in a pregnancy study. Each CDR3 is given with its conserved first and last residue. The D gene is left open where the match is weak. Clone size, where shown, is once, few, many, or a class for clones that have expanded.

size,D,J,V,CDR3,DNA
NA,TRBD1,TRBJ2-3,TRBV10-3,CAISDLAPGQGLETDTQYF,TGTGCCATCAGTGACCTGGCACCGGGACAGGGGTTAGAGACAGATACGCAGTATTTT
NA,NA,TRBJ1-1,TRBV9,CASSPSRGGTEAFF,TGTGCCAGCAGCCCGTCGAGGGGGGGCACTGAAGCTTTCTTT
NA,TRBD1,TRBJ1-2,TRBV7-2,CASSGRDRVKFGYTF,TGTGCCAGCAGCGGAAGGGACAGGGTAAAGTTCGGCTACACCTTC
NA,NA,TRBJ2-2,TRBV11-3,CASFAGTGELFF,TGTGCCAGCTTTGCGGGCACCGGGGAGCTGTTTTTT
NA,TRBD1,TRBJ2-3,TRBV7-8,CASSLFLTDRVGTDTQYF,TGTGCCAGCAGCTTATTTCTCACTGACAGGGTAGGCACAGATACGCAGTATTTT
NA,TRBD1,TRBJ2-7,TRBV15,CATSRAWTGPQYEQYF,TGTGCCACCAGCAGAGCCTGGACAGGCCCCCAGTACGAGCAGTACTTC
NA,TRBD2,TRBJ2-1,TRBV11-3,CASSLGGGRNNEQFF,TGTGCCAGCAGCTTAGGCGGGGGGCGGAACAATGAGCAGTTCTTC
NA,NA,TRBJ2-1,TRBV11-3,CASSLGHNEFF,TGTGCCAGCAGCTTAGGACATAATGAGTTCTTC
NA,TRBD1,TRBJ1-1,TRBV5-6,CASSKRDRGQAEAFF,TGTGCCAGCAGCAAACGGGACAGGGGGCAAGCTGAAGCTTTCTTT
NA,NA,TRBJ2-1,TRBV7-8,CASSLVRVSGYRSSYNEQFF,TGTGCCAGCAGCTTAGTAAGGGTATCGGGATATCGGAGCTCCTACAATGAGCAGTTCTTC
once,TRBD1,TRBJ1-1,TRBV5-1,CASSLGTGFGTEAFF,TGCGCCAGCAGCTTGGGGACAGGGTTTGGCACTGAAGCTTTCTTT
NA,TRBD1,TRBJ1-1,TRBV10-3,CATAGQMNTEAFF,TGTGCCACGGCGGGACAGATGAACACTGAAGCTTTCTTT
NA,TRBD2,TRBJ2-1,TRBV4-1,CASSQALQTSVGDEQFF,TGCGCCAGCAGCCAAGCTTTACAGACTAGCGTAGGGGATGAGCAGTTCTTC
NA,NA,TRBJ2-2,TRBV14,CASSQRVHTNTGELFF,TGTGCCAGCAGCCAGAGGGTCCACACAAACACCGGGGAGCTGTTTTTT